This T cell receptor beta chain was sequenced during a study of blood T cell repertoires in COVID-19. Some clones are missing from TCRdb's copy, which holds only in-frame ones; the method was immunoSEQ multiplex PCR. The repertoire includes roughly 50,000 clones, about 85% of them detected once, and roughly a tenth sits in the top ten. CDR3 length equals 14 residues. V shed 8 bases and J 1 base; nucleotides not matched to a gene: 1. Germline-derived CDR1 and CDR2 are SGHTA and FQGTGA. This chain uses TRBV7-3 with TRBJ2-2, with TRBD2 matching over 10 bases. This receptor was taken from a human donor in a cohort sampled during active COVID-19. The sample consisted of peripheral blood. The CDR3 bases are TGTGCCAGCCGGACTAGCGGGAACACCGGGGAGCTGTTTTTT. This translates into CASRTSGNTGELFF.